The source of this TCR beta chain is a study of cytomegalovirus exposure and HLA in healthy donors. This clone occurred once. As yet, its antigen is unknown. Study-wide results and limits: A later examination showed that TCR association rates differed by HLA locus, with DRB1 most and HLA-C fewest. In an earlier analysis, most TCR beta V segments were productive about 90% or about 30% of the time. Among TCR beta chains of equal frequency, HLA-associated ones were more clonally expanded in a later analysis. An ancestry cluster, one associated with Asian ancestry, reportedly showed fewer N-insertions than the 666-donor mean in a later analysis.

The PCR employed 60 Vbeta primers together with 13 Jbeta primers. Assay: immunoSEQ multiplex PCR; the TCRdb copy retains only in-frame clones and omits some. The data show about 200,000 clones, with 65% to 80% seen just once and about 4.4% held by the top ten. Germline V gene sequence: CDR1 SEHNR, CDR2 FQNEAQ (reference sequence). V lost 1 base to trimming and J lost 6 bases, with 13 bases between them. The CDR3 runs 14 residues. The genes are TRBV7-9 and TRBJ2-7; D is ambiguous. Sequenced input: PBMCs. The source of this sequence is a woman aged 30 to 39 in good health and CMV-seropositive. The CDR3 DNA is TGTGCCAGCAGCTTAGTCCCCGGCGGCTCCGAGCAGTACTTC. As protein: CASSLVPGGSEQYF.